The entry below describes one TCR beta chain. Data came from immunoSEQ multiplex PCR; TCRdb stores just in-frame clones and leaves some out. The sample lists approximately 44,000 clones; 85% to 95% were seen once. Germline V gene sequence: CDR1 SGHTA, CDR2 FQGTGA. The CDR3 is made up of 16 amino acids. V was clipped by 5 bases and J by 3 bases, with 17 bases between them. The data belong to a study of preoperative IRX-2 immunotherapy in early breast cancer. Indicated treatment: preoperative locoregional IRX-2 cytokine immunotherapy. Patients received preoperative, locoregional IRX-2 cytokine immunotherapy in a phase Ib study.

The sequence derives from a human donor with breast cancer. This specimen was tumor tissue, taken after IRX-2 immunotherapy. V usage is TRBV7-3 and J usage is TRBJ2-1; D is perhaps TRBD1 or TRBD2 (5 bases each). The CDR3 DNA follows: TGTGCCAGCAGCCAGGGACCGCAAGAGGGCTACAATGAGCAGTTCTTC. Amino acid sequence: CASSQGPQEGYNEQFF. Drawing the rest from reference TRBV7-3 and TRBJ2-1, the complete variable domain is GAGVSQTPSNKVTEKGKYVELRCDPISGHTALYWYRQSLGQGPEFLIYFQGTGAADDSGLPNDRFFAVRPEGSVSTLKIQRTERGDSAVYLCASSQGPQEGYNEQFFGPGTRLTVL.